This is a list of T cell receptor beta chains from one sample in a study of Graves' ophthalmopathy and Graves' hyperthyroidism. Each CDR3 protein is one row after TCRdb ran MiXCR on the multiplex PCR reads. The table has about 240,000 distinct CDR3 sequences, about 46% seen once. Sequencing was done on a sample of peripheral blood. The receptors were sampled from an adult man with Graves' ophthalmopathy. The CDR3 runs from the conserved cysteine through the conserved F or W. Fields, in order: D gene, clone size, V gene, J gene, CDR3 DNA, CDR3 protein. A D gene is named only where the DNA matches it firmly. Not every row has a clone size; where given, it reads once, few, many or a size class.

TRBD1	-	TRBV10-3	TRBJ2-7	TGTGCTAGTGGCCTTGGATGGGCCCAGACAGGGAGCTCCTACGAGCAGTACTTC	CASGLGWAQTGSSYEQYF
-	few	TRBV12-3/TRBV12-4	TRBJ2-7	TGTGCCAGCAGTTCTAACAGGGTACGCTACGAGCAGTACTTC	CASSSNRVRYEQYF
-	-	TRBV20-1	TRBJ1-6	TGCAGTGCTAGTTCAGGGCCTTATAATTCACCCCTCCACTTT	CSASSGPYNSPLHF
TRBD2	few	TRBV2	TRBJ2-7	TGTGCCAGCAGCCCGAAAGCGGGAGCGGGAATCGAGCAGTACTTC	CASSPKAGAGIEQYF
TRBD1	-	TRBV12-3/TRBV12-4	TRBJ1-5	TGTGCCAGCAGTACCGACAGGGAGTATCAGCCCCAGCATTTT	CASSTDREYQPQHF
-	few	TRBV9	TRBJ1-4	TGTGCCAGCAGCGTAGGGAGCTTACTGGCTACTAATGAAAAACTGTTTTTT	CASSVGSLLATNEKLFF
TRBD1	many	TRBV4-1	TRBJ1-5	TGCGCCAGCAGCCAAACAGGGGAGGGCAATCAGCCCCAGCATTTT	CASSQTGEGNQPQHF
-	-	TRBV29-1	TRBJ2-1	TGCAGCGTGGTACCAGGATCCACGGGTGAGCAGTTCTTC	CSVVPGSTGEQFF
-	-	TRBV24-1	TRBJ2-5	TGTGCCACCAGTGATTTCCCGGGCCAAGAGACCCAGTACTTC	CATSDFPGQETQYF
-	-	TRBV10-3	TRBJ1-5	TGTGCCAGCTCAGTCGGAGGTTTCAATCAGCCCCAGCATTTT	CASSVGGFNQPQHF
-	-	TRBV15	TRBJ1-5	TGTGCCACCAGCTTGGGCGGGGCGGCTCAGCCCCAGCATTTT	CATSLGGAAQPQHF
-	once	TRBV2	TRBJ1-1	TGTGCCAGCAGTGAAGGGGTTGCGACTGAAGCTTTCTTT	CASSEGVATEAFF
-	-	TRBV9	TRBJ2-7	TGTGCCAGCAGCGTAGCTCCAGTGGCATCCTACGAGCAGTACTTC	CASSVAPVASYEQYF
TRBD1	-	TRBV14	TRBJ1-5	TGTGCCAGCAGCCAGTCGGGCCAGGGGGCAGGTCAGCCCCAGCATTTT	CASSQSGQGAGQPQHF
TRBD1	many	TRBV29-1	TRBJ2-5	TGCAGCGCCAGAGCAGGGGGTGAGACCCAGTACTTC	CSARAGGETQYF
-	once	TRBV7-2	TRBJ1-1	TGTGCCAGCAGCTTAGGGACAGCCTACACTGAAGCTTTCTTT	CASSLGTAYTEAFF
TRBD1	-	TRBV2	TRBJ1-2	TGTGCCAACAGTCTCGGGACAGGCTATGGCTACACCTTC	CANSLGTGYGYTF
-	-	TRBV10-2	TRBJ2-2	TGTGCCAGCAGCCCCGGCTGGACCGGGGAGCTGTTTTTT	CASSPGWTGELFF
-	-	TRBV2	TRBJ1-5	TGTGCCAGCAGAACTACACAGGGAGGGAGTAATCAGCCCCAGCATTTT	CASRTTQGGSNQPQHF
-	-	TRBV4-1	TRBJ1-2	TGTGCCAGCAGCTTTACAGGGCCAGGGAAAGGCTACACCTTC	CASSFTGPGKGYTF
-	-	TRBV2	TRBJ2-7	TGTGCCAGCTCTGACACCGGGCCAGGGCTCGAGCAGTACTTC	CASSDTGPGLEQYF
-	-	TRBV19	TRBJ2-2	TGTGCCAGTAGTTGGGACTTTTTGAACACCGGGGAGCTGTTTTTT	CASSWDFLNTGELFF
-	-	TRBV10-3	TRBJ2-1	TGTGCCATCAGTCGATACAATGAGCAGTTCTTC	CAISRYNEQFF
-	-	TRBV7-6	TRBJ2-7	TGTGCCAGCAGCCTAAAAATCGGACGTACAGGTCAGGCCACCTACGAGCAGTACTTC	CASSLKIGRTGQATYEQYF
-	few	TRBV19	TRBJ2-5	TGTGCCAGTACCCCCGAGAAGGGCCCCGGGACATTCCCGGAGACCCAGTACTTC	CASTPEKGPGTFPETQYF
-	many	TRBV20-1	TRBJ1-5	TGCAGTGCTTCACAGGGACCCAATCAGCCCCAGCATTTT	CSASQGPNQPQHF
-	-	TRBV2	TRBJ1-1	TGTGCCAGCAGTGAATGGGTGGGTGCGGGCGCTGAAGCTTTCTTT	CASSEWVGAGAEAFF
-	-	TRBV20-1	TRBJ2-7	TGCAGTGCTAGCGGGGACAACCCATACTACGAGCAGTACTTC	CSASGDNPYYEQYF
TRBD2	-	TRBV29-1	TRBJ2-7	TGCAGCGTTGCCTCCGGGACTAACTACGAGCAGTACTTC	CSVASGTNYEQYF
-	-	TRBV2	TRBJ2-2	TGTGCCAGCAAGCGGGACACGAACACCGGGGAGCTGTTTTTT	CASKRDTNTGELFF
TRBD1	-	TRBV7-2	TRBJ1-2	TGTGCCAGCAGCTTAGCGCGGACAGGGGGCGATTTGGCTGGCTACACCTTC	CASSLARTGGDLAGYTF
-	-	TRBV6-4	TRBJ1-2	TGTGCCAGCAGTGATTCAGGGGTGGATGGCTACACCTTC	CASSDSGVDGYTF
-	few	TRBV5-6	TRBJ2-7	TGTGCCAGCAGCCGTGACAGGAGGGACGAGCAGTACTTC	CASSRDRRDEQYF
-	-	TRBV20-1	TRBJ2-1	TGCAGTGCTAGAGGGATAGGGTACTGGAATGAGCAGTTCTTC	CSARGIGYWNEQFF
-	many	TRBV29-1	TRBJ2-5	TGCAGCGTTGAGAACAGGGCAGAGACCCAGTACTTC	CSVENRAETQYF
TRBD1	few	TRBV19	TRBJ2-7	TGTGCCAGTAGTAGACAGGGCTTCGACGAGCAGTACTTC	CASSRQGFDEQYF
TRBD1	-	TRBV29-1	TRBJ2-5	TGCAGCGTTGAACATACAGGGGGGGAGACCCAGTACTTC	CSVEHTGGETQYF
TRBD1	-	TRBV13	TRBJ2-5	TGTGCCAGCAGCAGACCGTCGACAGGGGTAGAGACCCAGTACTTC	CASSRPSTGVETQYF
TRBD2	-	TRBV5-5	TRBJ2-5	TGTGCCAGCAGCCCTTGGCGGGGGGACCAAGAGACCCAGTACTTC	CASSPWRGDQETQYF
TRBD1	-	TRBV20-1	TRBJ1-1	TGCAGTGCTGGGGACAGCATGAACACTGAAGCTTTCTTT	CSAGDSMNTEAFF
-	few	TRBV7-3	TRBJ1-1	TGTGCCAGCAGCCCACCGGGACCGCTTACTACTGAAGCTTTCTTT	CASSPPGPLTTEAFF
-	-	TRBV20-1	TRBJ1-2	TGCAGTGCTAGAGGTCAGGACTCCTATGGCTACACCTTC	CSARGQDSYGYTF